This T cell receptor beta chain was sequenced for a study of blood T cell repertoires in COVID-19. Study as a whole: Researchers got acute and convalescent COVID-19 samples from the United States, Italy and Spain. Sources were T cells, B-cell-depleted T cells, or PBMCs; the material itself was cDNA or gDNA.

Per the original data handling: Cell counts per sample came from amplifying reference gene primers. Produced via immunoSEQ multiplex PCR; TCRdb's table is partial and in-frame only. V and J calls plus clone size are reproduced from that table; the DNA served to infer D and trimming. The repertoire holds approximately 77,000 clones, with roughly 80% as singletons. In germline, CDR1 is MNHNS, CDR2 SASEGT. V was shortened by 3 bases and J by 10 bases, with 7 bases between the two germline ends. The CDR3 spans 11 residues. Material for sequencing was peripheral blood. V usage is TRBV6-1 and J usage is TRBJ1-5; the D is unclear. The receptor's source is a woman in her fifties or sixties with acute or convalescent COVID-19. The CDR3 here is CASSEASPQHF. The DNA for the CDR3 is TGTGCCAGCAGTGAGGCATCCCCCCAGCATTTT.